This T cell receptor beta chain is from a study of T cell responses to AZD1222 COVID-19 vaccine (dated by TCRdb to the early 2020s). Notes on the research overall: AZD1222 recipients given second doses at about 4 weeks or at about 12 weeks were pooled, since spike-specific TCR depth and breadth were not found to differ between the two schedules. Trial participants were enrolled into age subgroups of 18-55, 56-69 and 70-plus years, which contained about 160, 30 and 59 TCR-sequenced participants, respectively. TCR sequencing was performed for about 250 trial participants, of whom around 200 were given two doses of AZD1222 and around 26 were given two doses of MenACWY control vaccine.

The time point label, read with the paper, signifies: baseline before first vaccination. Vaccinee samples were obtained from the UK trials COV001 and COV002, which included a single-blind randomized controlled phase 2/3 trial of AZD1222 (ChAdOx1 nCoV-19) in healthy adults. Trial participant PBMC samples were collected at day 0 and day 28 after the second dose for TCRbeta chain sequencing. The CDR3 regions of human TCRbeta chains were analyzed by immunosequencing. The paper's data handling went like this. Repertoire TCRs were checked for matches against a reference library of SARS-CoV-2-specific TCRs that had been generated using the MIRA antigen-specificity platform. Breadth was defined as the fraction of unique TCRs that were SARS-CoV-2-associated, and depth was defined as the fraction of total T cells that were SARS-CoV-2-associated. Each spike-specific TCR was assigned to its reactive spike region and to a CD4 or CD8 class using the MIRA data. Log10-transformed breadth and depth values were compared by one-way ANOVA with Sidak's multiple comparisons tests. In its TCRdb copy, this immuneACCESS table keeps in-frame sequences only and misses some clones. Where compared with another copy, unresolved V genes explain less than half of these, and the others have no known cause. Clonal size and the V and J genes are those of that table, whereas D and trimming came from the DNA. This sample comprises about 180,000 clones, approximately 88% of them detected only once. 1.6% of the sample comes from the top ten.

About this clone: The specificity of this receptor is unknown. Base qualities are missing; no much larger clone stands one base away.

Overall study outcomes, separate from this receptor: CD4 TCRs associated with the vaccine covered the entire spike protein, and the dominant responses were in regions 160-218 and 743-854. After two AZD1222 doses, both the breadth and the depth of spike-specific TCRs were significantly higher than at day 0 and than in MenACWY recipients. Conclusions about previously exposed vaccinees are limited, since just 6 or 7 AZD1222 recipients were seropositive for SARS-CoV-2 at baseline. Participants were mostly white British, with more females than males. The authors suggested clonal diversity may have been underestimated. Because no day 14 peak-response samples were available, the repertoires could be characterized only after the peak T cell response. Nearly half of unique spike-specific TCRs reportedly recognized epitopes outside regions mutated in the B.1.351 and B.1.1.7 variants. In the small 56-69-year group, the increase in depth fell short of significance, most likely because of low power.

V sheds 0 bases and J sheds 2 bases, leaving 16 bases between their ends. The CDR3, cysteine through phenylalanine, is 17 amino acids long. Just the 51-base CDR3 DNA is kept, in frame starting at base 1. CDR1 and CDR2 were assigned from the germline V gene as SGHVS and FQNEAQ. The source is an adult in good health. The V and J genes are TRBV7-8 and TRBJ1-1, and perhaps TRBD1 as D gene, on 5 matching bases. This sample comprised peripheral blood, obtained on day 0 of AZD1222 vaccination. The nucleotide sequence is TGTGCCAGCAGCTTAGCGGTAGGGGCGGGGAGAAACACTGAAGCTTTCTTT. This is translated as CASSLAVGAGRNTEAFF.